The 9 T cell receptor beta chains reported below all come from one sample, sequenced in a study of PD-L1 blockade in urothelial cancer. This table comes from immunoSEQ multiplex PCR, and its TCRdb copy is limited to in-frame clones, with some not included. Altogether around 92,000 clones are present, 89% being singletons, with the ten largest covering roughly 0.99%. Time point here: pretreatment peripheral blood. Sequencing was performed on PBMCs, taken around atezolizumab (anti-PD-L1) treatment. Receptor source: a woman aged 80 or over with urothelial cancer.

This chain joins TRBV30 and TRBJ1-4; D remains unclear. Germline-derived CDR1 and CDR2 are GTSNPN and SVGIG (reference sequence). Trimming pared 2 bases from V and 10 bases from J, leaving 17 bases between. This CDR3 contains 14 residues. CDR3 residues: CAWSQSGPGRKLFF. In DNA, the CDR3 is TGTGCCTGGAGTCAATCCGGGCCCGGGAGAAAACTGTTTTTT.

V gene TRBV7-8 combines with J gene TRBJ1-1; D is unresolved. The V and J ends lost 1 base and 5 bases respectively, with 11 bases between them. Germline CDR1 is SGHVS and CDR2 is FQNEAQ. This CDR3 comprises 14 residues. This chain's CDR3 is CASSLEPARTEAFF. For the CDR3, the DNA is TGTGCCAGCAGCTTAGAACCTGCGAGGACTGAAGCTTTCTTT.

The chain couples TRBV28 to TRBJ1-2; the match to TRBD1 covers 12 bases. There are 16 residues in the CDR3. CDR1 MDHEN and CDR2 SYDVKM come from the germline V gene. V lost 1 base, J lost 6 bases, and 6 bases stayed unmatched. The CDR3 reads CASSLSGTGGGNGYTF. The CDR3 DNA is TGTGCCAGCAGTTTATCCGGGACAGGGGGCGGAAATGGCTACACCTTC.

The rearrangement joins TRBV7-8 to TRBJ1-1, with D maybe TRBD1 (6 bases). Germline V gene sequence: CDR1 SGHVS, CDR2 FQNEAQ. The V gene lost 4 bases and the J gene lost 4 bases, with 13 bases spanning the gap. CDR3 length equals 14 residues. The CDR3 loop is CASSSQGRGTEAFF. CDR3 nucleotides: TGTGCCAGCAGCTCGCAGGGGAGAGGCACTGAAGCTTTCTTT.

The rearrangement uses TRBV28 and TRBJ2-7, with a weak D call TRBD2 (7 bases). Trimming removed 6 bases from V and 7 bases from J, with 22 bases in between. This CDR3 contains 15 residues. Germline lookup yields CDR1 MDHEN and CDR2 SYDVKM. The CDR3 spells CASSPGAGVLGEQYF. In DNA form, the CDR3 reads TGTGCCAGCAGCCCAGGGGCGGGGGTACTTGGAGAGCAGTACTTC.

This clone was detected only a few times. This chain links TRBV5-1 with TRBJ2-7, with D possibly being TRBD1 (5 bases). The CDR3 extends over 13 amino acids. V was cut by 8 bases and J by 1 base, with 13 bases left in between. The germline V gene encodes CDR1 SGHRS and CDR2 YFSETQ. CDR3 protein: CASQLDTSYEQYF. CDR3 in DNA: TGCGCCAGTCAGCTGGACACGTCCTACGAGCAGTACTTC.

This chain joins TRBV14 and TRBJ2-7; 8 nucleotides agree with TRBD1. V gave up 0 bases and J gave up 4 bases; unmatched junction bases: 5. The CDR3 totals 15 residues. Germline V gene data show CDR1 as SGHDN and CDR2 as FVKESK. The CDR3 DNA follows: TGTGCCAGCAGCCAAGATGTGGGACAGGCGTACGAGCAGTACTTC. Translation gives CASSQDVGQAYEQYF.

CDR3 loop: CASSTGTSGSYEQYF. In DNA form, the CDR3 reads TGTGCCAGCAGCACTGGGACTAGCGGGAGTTACGAGCAGTACTTC. The rearrangement joins TRBV9 to TRBJ2-7; 14 nucleotides align to TRBD2. Germline values: CDR1 SGDLS, CDR2 YYNGEE. This CDR3 is 15 amino acids long. J was trimmed by 4 bases and V by 4 bases; bases with no gene match: 4.

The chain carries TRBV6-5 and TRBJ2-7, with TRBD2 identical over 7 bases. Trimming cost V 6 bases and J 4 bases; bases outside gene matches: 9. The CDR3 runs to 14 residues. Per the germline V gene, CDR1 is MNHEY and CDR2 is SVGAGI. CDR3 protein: CASSNSGLGYEQYF. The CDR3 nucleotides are TGTGCCAGCAGCAACTCCGGACTAGGATACGAGCAGTACTTC.